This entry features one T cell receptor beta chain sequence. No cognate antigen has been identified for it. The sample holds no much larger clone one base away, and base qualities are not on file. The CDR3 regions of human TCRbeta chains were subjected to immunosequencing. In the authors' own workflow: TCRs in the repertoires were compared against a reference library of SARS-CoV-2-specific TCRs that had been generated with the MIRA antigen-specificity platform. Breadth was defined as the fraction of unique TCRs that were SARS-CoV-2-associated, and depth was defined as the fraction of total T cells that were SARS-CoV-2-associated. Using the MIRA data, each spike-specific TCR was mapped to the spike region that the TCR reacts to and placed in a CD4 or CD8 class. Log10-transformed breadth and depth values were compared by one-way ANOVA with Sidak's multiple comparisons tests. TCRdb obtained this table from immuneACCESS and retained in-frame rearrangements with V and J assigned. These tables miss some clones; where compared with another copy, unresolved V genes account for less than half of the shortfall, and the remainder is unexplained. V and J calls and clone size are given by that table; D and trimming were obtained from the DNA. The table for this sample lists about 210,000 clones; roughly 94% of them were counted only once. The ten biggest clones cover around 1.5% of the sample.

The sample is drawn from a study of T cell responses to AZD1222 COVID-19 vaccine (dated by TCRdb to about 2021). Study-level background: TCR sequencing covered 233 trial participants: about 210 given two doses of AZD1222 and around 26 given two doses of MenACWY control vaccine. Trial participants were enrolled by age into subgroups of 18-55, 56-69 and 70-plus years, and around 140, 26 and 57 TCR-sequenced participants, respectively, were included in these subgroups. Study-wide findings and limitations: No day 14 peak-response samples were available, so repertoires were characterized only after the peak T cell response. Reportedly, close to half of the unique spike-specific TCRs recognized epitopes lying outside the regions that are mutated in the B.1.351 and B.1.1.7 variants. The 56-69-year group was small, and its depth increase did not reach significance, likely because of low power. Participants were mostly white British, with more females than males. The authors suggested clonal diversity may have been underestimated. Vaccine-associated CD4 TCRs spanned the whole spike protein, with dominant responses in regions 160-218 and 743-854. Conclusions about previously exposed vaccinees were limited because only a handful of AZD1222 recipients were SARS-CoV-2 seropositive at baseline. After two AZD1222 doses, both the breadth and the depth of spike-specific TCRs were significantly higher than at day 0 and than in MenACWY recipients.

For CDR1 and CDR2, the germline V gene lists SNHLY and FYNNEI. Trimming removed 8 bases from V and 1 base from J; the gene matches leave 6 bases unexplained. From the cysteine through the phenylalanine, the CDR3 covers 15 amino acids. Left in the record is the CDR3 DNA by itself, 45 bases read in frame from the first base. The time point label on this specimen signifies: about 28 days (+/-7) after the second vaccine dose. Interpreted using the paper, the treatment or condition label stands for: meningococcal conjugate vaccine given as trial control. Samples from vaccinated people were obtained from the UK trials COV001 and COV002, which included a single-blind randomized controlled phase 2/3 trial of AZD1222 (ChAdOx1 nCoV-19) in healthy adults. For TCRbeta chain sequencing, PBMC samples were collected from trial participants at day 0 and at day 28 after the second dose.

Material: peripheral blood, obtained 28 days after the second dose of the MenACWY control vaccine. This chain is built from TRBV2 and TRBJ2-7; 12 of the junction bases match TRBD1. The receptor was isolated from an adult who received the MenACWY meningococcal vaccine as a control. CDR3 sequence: CASGGTGGLSYEQYF. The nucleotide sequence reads TGTGCCAGCGGGGGGACAGGGGGCCTGTCCTACGAGCAGTACTTC.